The present T cell receptor beta chain was sequenced within a study of regulatory T cells in long-lasting Graves disease. Study conclusions and caveats: Accuracy may have suffered from the small sample size.

The TCR beta library used iRepertoire HTBI primers with Arm-PCR amplification of CDR3. TCRdb fed the multiplex PCR reads into MiXCR, producing one record per CDR3 protein. This sample has under 400,000 distinct CDR3 sequences, with 16% found just once. The CDR3 covers 15 residues. Germline V CDR1 and CDR2: MDHEN, SYDVKM. As to time point: newly diagnosed GD, antithyroid drugs for less than 3 months. The TCR library used RNA extracted from PBMCs. This clonotype was observed at least ten times. Its antigen is not identified. The same data also went into a second study, on T cells in Graves' hyperthyroidism and ophthalmopathy.

This material consisted of peripheral blood mononuclear cells (PBMCs), taken at new diagnosis, from a patient treated with antithyroid drugs. The chain joins TRBV28 to TRBJ2-1; 10 bases match TRBD2. The last part of the DNA fits TRBJ2-5 better; the J call may be wrong. The sequence derives from a man aged 40-55 years with Graves disease. The CDR3 here is CASLGTSGAWGTQYF. CDR3 coding DNA: TGTGCCAGCCTGGGTACTAGCGGGGCTTGGGGGACCCAGTACTTC.